This record concerns one TCR beta chain sequence. Its antigen is not known. Reverse transcription of all isolated RNA meant that expressed TCRB transcripts were sequenced. TCRdb keeps only in-frame clones here, not all; method: immunoSEQ multiplex PCR. The repertoire consists of roughly 330,000 clones, with 8% to 13% occurring once and the leading ten covering around 0.015%. The data stem from a study of beta chain features in type 1 diabetes. Study-wide context: In age, gender and cell yields, patients were similar to healthy donors. Overall study findings and caveats: Whether HLA type affects TCRB rearrangement stayed undetermined in the present work.

Once sorted, every population was more than 95% pure. The CDR3 contains 14 residues. Trimming took off 3 bases at V and 2 bases at J, with 7 bases between the two ends. CDR1 and CDR2 from the germline V gene are MDHEN and SYDVKM. The clonotype comes from a woman between 25 and 40 years old in good health. The sequenced sample consisted of naive CD4+ T cells from blood. This chain connects TRBV28 to TRBJ1-4; D gene ambiguous. CDR3 in amino acids: CASSFSGTNEKLFF. The CDR3 DNA sequence: TGTGCCAGCAGTTTTAGCGGGACTAATGAAAAACTGTTTTTT.